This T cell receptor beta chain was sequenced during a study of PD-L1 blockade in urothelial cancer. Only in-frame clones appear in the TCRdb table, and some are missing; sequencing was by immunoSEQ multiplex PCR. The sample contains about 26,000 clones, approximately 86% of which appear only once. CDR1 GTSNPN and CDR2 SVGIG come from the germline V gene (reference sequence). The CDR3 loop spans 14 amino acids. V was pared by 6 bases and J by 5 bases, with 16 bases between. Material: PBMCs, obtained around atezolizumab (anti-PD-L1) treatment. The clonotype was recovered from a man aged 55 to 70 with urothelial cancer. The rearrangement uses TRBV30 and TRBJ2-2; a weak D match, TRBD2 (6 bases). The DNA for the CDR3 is TGTGCCTGCCTCCCTGGGGACTGGACCGGGGAGCTGTTTTTT. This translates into CACLPGDWTGELFF.